This T cell receptor (beta chain) was captured in a study of PD-1 blockade in classical Hodgkin lymphoma. Germline V lookup: CDR1 LNHDA, CDR2 SQIVND (reference sequence). This CDR3 is 13 amino acids long. Each of the patients experienced relapse following autologous stem cell transplantation, and their brentuximab vedotin exposure differed. Classification of best responses gave complete response, partial response or progressive disease. Regarding this clone: Its specificity is unknown. The junction and the germline gene differ at one end; a read error may be behind it. Different DNA sequences within this sample yield the same CDR3.

Points from the study as a whole: What drove the repertoire differences, possibly disease activity or prior therapy, has not been defined. Baseline TCR diversity was reportedly lower in newly diagnosed patients than in healthy donors. It was reported as lower still in relapsed/refractory patients. Complete responders entered with baseline diversity on par with newly diagnosed patients, the results showed.

The table came from immunoSEQ multiplex PCR; TCRdb's copy has only in-frame clones and leaves some out. The sample carries 10,000 or so clones, roughly three quarters recorded once. This specimen was peripheral blood mononuclear cells (PBMCs), taken at baseline. The receptor comes from a human donor with classical Hodgkin lymphoma. The chain links TRBV19 to TRBJ1-2; the D is unclear. Here the CDR3 DNA reads TGTGCCAGTAGTATAGAACTGAACTATGGCTACACTTTC. Residues: CASSIELNYGYTF.